The present TCR beta chain was sequenced within a study of CD8+ T cells in alopecia areata. After isolation, RNA underwent reverse transcription to generate cDNA as the sequencing template. Profiled with immunoSEQ multiplex PCR; TCRdb holds only in-frame clones, not every one. Found here are some 110,000 clones, no singletons; the ten largest cover around 20%. Germline V lookup: CDR1 MNHDT, CDR2 YYDKIL. The CDR3 sequence is 16 residues long. The V segment lost 1 base and the J segment 4 bases; nucleotides outside the gene matches: 4. The study, taken as a whole, reports: It was lesional scalp, especially alopecia totalis/universalis, that showed higher clonality than normal scalp. Scalp data also include sequences from resident alphabeta T cells of normal skin. Between patients, shared TCR sequences were less clear than in mice. This was possibly due in part to HLA diversity in the patient population.

The sample holds a few counts of this clone. Its specificity is not known. Genes here carry mouse names. The CDR3 is cut off 4 residues early in the read; its end comes from the germline J gene. This clonotype was obtained from a C3H/HeJ mouse with alopecia areata. The strain's MHC type: H2-k. This sequence joins TRBV17 and TRBJ2-2, with 9 positions matching TRBD2. Sequenced input: lesional skin. CDR3 DNA (partial): TGTGCTAGCAGTAGAGTACTGGGGGGTACCACCGGG. As protein: CASSRVLGGTTG. The entire CDR3 sequence reads CASSRVLGGTTGQLYF. Variable domain in full (rest from reference TRBV17 and TRBJ2-2): DTTVKQNPRYKLARVGKPVNLICSQTMNHDTMYWYQKKPNQAPKLLLFYYDKILNREADTFEKFQSSRPNNSFCSLYIGSAGLEYSAMYLCASSRVLGGTTGQLYFGEGSKLTVL.